These T cell receptor beta chains were read from a single sample in a study of blood T cells in healthy people across ages. TCRdb reprocessed the 5' RACE reads with MiXCR, giving one entry per CDR3 protein. Altogether roughly 1.6 million distinct CDR3 sequences are present, roughly 32% being singletons, with the ten largest covering around 11%. Sequencing was done on a sample of blood. The source is a woman aged 30 to 39 in good health. The CDR3 runs from the conserved cysteine through the conserved F or W. The D gene is left open where the match is weak. The listing skips clone size in some rows; elsewhere it reads once, few, many or a size class.

TRBJ2-5 - TRBD2 TRBV20-1 CSDTSLRERGGTQYF TGCAGTGACACGAGTCTCAGGGAGCGGGGGGGGACCCAGTACTTC
TRBJ2-1 few TRBD2 TRBV20-1 CSALRVIAGSYNEQFF TGCAGTGCTCTTCGTGTTATAGCGGGCTCCTACAATGAGCAGTTCTTC
TRBJ1-2 - - TRBV28 CASSPRTVRNYGYTF TGTGCCAGCAGTCCCCGGACAGTGAGAAACTATGGCTACACCTTC
TRBJ2-5 few - TRBV20-1 CSARQVKRETQYF TGCAGTGCTAGACAGGTTAAGCGAGAGACCCAGTACTTC
TRBJ1-2 few - TRBV7-2 CASSFPQVYGYTF TGTGCCAGCAGCTTCCCCCAGGTTTATGGCTACACCTTC
TRBJ2-1 few TRBD2 TRBV20-1 CSARDGGQRGGGPEQFF TGCAGTGCTAGAGATGGCGGCCAGCGGGGGGGCGGACCTGAGCAGTTCTTC
TRBJ2-3 - - TRBV27 CASGGHIRDTDTQYF TGTGCCAGCGGGGGGCACATTAGAGACACAGATACGCAGTATTTT
TRBJ2-2 few - TRBV2 CASRAGLLNTGELFF TGTGCCAGCAGGGCGGGACTCCTGAACACCGGGGAGCTGTTTTTT
TRBJ2-2 - - TRBV27 CASSLSGRGGPGELFF TGTGCCAGCAGTTTAAGTGGCAGGGGGGGGCCCGGGGAGCTGTTTTTT
TRBJ2-7 many - TRBV12-3/TRBV12-4 CASSSGSPNEQYF TGTGCCAGCAGTTCCGGGAGCCCCAACGAGCAGTACTTC
TRBJ2-5 - - TRBV7-2 CASSRGRGVQATQYF TGTGCCAGCTCTAGGGGGCGGGGGGTCCAAGCGACCCAGTACTTC
TRBJ2-7 - - TRBV5-1 CASSLVGQNPYEQYF TGCGCCAGCAGCTTGGTTGGACAGAACCCCTACGAGCAGTACTTC
TRBJ2-2 - TRBD2 TRBV5-1 CASQTSGHTGELFF TGCGCCAGCCAGACTAGCGGTCACACCGGGGAGCTGTTTTTT
TRBJ2-7 many - TRBV7-9 CASSLSVYEQYF TGTGCCAGCAGCTTAAGTGTCTACGAGCAGTACTTC
TRBJ1-4 - - TRBV12-3/TRBV12-4 CASSRGDVGNEKLFF TGTGCCAGCAGCCGAGGGGACGTCGGAAATGAAAAACTGTTTTTT
TRBJ1-2 many TRBD1 TRBV29-1 CSVVKGQGVSGYTF TGCAGCGTTGTTAAGGGACAGGGGGTGAGTGGCTACACCTTC
TRBJ2-3 few TRBD1 TRBV10-3 CAISEPRQGGSTDTQYF TGTGCCATCAGTGAGCCCAGACAGGGCGGGAGCACAGATACGCAGTATTTT